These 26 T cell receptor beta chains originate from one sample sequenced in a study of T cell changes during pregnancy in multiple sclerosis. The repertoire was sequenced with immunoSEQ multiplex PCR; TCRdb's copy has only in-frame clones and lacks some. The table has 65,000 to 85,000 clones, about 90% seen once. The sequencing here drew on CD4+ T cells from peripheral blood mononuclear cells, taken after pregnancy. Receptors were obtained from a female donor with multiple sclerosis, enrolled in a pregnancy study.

The CDR3 reads CASSVAGPGSVNEQFF. The CDR3 region has the DNA TGTGCCAGCAGCGTAGCGGGACCCGGGAGCGTCAATGAGCAGTTCTTC. The rearrangement uses TRBV9 and TRBJ2-1, with a weak D call TRBD2 (6 bases). The CDR3 runs 16 residues. Per the germline V gene, CDR1 is SGDLS and CDR2 is YYNGEE. V lost 0 bases and J 6 bases, leaving 16 bases between the germline ends.

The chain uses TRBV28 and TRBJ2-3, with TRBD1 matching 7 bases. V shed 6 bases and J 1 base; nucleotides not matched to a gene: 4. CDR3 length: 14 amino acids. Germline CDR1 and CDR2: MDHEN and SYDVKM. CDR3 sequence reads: CASRNRGGTDTQYF. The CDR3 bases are TGTGCCAGCAGGAACAGGGGTGGCACAGATACGCAGTATTTT.

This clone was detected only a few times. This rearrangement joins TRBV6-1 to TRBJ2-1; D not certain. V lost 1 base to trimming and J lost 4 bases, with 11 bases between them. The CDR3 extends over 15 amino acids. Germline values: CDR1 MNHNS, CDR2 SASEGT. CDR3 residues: CASSEVSNAYNEQFF. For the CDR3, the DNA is TGTGCCAGCAGTGAAGTGAGTAACGCTTACAATGAGCAGTTCTTC.

CDR3 in amino acids: CASGPGMIYEQYF. The CDR3 nucleotides read TGTGCCAGTGGACCAGGGATGATATACGAGCAGTACTTC. The chain joins TRBV19 to TRBJ2-7, with a tentative D call TRBD1 (5 bases). V dropped 8 bases and J dropped 4 bases, with 15 bases sitting between them. Germline CDR1 reads LNHDA; CDR2 reads SQIVND (reference sequence). The CDR3 is made up of 13 amino acids. Full variable domain (missing parts from reference TRBV19 and TRBJ2-7): DGGITQSPKYLFRKEGQNVTLSCEQNLNHDAMYWYRQDPGQGLRLIYYSQIVNDFQKGDIAEGYSVSREKKESFPLTVTSAQKNPTAFYLCASGPGMIYEQYFGPGTRLTVT.

Here the CDR3 reads CASSRDRDGNSPLHF. DNA of the CDR3: TGTGCCAGCAGCCGCGACAGGGATGGTAATTCACCCCTCCACTTT. The chain joins TRBV7-6 to TRBJ1-6, with 7 bases fitting TRBD1. The CDR3 sequence is 15 residues long. Germline V gene data show CDR1 as SGHVS and CDR2 as FNYEAQ. Germline trimming cut 5 bases from V and 6 bases from J; bases unmatched to any gene: 7.

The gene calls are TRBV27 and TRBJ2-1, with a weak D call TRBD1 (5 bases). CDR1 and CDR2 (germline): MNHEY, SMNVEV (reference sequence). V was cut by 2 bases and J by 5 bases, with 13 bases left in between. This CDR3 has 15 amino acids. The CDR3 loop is CASSLTTPRDNEQFF. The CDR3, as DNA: TGTGCCAGCAGTTTAACCACGCCCAGGGACAATGAGCAGTTCTTC.

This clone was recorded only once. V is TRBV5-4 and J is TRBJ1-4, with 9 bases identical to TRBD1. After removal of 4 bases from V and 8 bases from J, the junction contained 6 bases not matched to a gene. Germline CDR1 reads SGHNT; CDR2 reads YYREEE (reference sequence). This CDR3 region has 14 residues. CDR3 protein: CASSLGQGREKLFF. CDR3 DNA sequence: TGTGCCAGCAGCCTTGGACAGGGGCGGGAAAAACTGTTTTTT.

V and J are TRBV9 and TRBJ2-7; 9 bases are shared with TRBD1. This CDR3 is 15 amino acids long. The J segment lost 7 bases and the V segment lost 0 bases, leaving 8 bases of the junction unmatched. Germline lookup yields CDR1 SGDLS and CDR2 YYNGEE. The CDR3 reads CASSVAGTGRREQYF. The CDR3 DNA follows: TGTGCCAGCAGCGTAGCCGGGACAGGGCGGCGGGAGCAGTACTTC.

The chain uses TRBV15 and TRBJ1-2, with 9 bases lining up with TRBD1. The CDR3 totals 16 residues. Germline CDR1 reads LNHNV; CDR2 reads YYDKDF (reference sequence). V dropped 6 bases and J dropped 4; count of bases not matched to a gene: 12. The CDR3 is CATRDEQGARIYGYTF. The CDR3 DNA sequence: TGTGCCACCAGGGATGAACAGGGGGCGCGAATCTATGGCTACACCTTC.

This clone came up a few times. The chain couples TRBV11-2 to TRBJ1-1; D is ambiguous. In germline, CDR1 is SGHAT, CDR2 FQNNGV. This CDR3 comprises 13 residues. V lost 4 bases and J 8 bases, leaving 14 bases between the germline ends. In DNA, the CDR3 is TGTGCCAGCAGCTCACTTGCGGGCAACGAAGCTTTCTTT. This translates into CASSSLAGNEAFF.

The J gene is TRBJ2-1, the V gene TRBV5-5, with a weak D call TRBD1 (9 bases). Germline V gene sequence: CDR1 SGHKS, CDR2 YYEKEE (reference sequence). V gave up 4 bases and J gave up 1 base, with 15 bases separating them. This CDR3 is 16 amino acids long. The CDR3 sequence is CASSRGGTGSYNEQFF. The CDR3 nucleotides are TGTGCCAGCAGCCGGGGGGGGACAGGGTCCTACAATGAGCAGTTCTTC.

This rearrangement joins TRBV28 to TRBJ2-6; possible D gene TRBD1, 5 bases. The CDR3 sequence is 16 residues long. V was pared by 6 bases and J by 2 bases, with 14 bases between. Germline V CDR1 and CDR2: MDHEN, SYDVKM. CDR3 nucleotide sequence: TGTGCCAGCAGATTCGAAGGGGCAGCTGGGGCCAACGTCCTGACTTTC. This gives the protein CASRFEGAAGANVLTF.

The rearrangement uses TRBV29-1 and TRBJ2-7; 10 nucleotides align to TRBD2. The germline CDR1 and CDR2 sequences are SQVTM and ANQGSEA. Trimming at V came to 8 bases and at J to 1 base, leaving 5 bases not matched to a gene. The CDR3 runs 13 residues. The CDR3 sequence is CSSRTSGSYEQYF. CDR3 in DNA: TGCAGCTCCCGGACTAGCGGATCCTACGAGCAGTACTTC.

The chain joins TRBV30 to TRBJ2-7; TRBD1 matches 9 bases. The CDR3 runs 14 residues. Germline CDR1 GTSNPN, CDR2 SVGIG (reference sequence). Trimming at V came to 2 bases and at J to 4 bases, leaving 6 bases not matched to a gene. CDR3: CAWSRTGVVYEQYF. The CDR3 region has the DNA TGTGCCTGGAGTAGGACAGGGGTTGTTTACGAGCAGTACTTC.

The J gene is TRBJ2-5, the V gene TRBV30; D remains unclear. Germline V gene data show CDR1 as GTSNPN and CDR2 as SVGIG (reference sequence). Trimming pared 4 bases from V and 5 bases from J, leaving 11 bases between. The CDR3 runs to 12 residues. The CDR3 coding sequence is TGTGCCTGGAACCCCGGGTCGGAGACCCAGTACTTC. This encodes CAWNPGSETQYF.

The CDR3 DNA sequence: TGTGCCAGCAGCTCACCACAGGGGGCGTGGGAAAAACTGTTTTTT. Translating it yields CASSSPQGAWEKLFF. The rearrangement uses TRBV7-9 and TRBJ1-4; 9 positions match TRBD1. CDR1 is SEHNR and CDR2 is FQNEAQ in the germline V gene (reference sequence). This CDR3 is built from 15 residues. The J segment lost 8 bases and the V segment lost 4 bases, leaving 8 bases of the junction unmatched.

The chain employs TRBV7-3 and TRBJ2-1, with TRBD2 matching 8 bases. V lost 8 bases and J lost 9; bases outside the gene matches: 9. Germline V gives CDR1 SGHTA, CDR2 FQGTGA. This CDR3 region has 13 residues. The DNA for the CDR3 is TGTGCCAGCGGTCCGGGACTAGGAACTGAGCAGTTCTTC. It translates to CASGPGLGTEQFF.

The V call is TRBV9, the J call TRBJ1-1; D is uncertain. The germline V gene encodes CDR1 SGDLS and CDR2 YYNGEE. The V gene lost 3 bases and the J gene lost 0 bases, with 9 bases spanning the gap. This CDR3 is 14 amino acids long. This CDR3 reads CASSAGNVNTEAFF. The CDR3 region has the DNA TGTGCCAGCAGCGCAGGTAACGTGAACACTGAAGCTTTCTTT.

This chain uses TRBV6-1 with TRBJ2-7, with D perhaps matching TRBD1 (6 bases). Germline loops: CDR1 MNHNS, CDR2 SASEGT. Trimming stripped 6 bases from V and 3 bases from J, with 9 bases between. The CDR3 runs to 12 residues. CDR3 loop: CASSRGGYEQYF. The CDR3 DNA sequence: TGTGCCAGCAGCCGAGGGGGCTACGAGCAGTACTTC.

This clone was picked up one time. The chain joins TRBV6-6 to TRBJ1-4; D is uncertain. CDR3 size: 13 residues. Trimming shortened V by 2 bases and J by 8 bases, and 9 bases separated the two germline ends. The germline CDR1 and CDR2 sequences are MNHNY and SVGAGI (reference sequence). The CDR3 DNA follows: TGTGCCAGCAGTTACACGGTCCGGGAAAAACTGTTTTTT. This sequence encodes CASSYTVREKLFF.

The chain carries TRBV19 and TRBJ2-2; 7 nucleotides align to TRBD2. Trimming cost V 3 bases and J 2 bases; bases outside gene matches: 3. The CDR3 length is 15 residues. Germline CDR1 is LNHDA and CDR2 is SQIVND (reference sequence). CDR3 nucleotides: TGTGCCAGTAGTATCAAGGGACTAAACACCGGGGAGCTGTTTTTT. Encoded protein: CASSIKGLNTGELFF.

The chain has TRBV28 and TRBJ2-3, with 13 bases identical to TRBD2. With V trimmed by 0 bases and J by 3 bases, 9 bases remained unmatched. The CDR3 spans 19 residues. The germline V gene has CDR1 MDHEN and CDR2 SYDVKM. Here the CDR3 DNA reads TGTGCCAGCAGTTTATGGACCGGACTAGCGGGAGTATGGACAGATACGCAGTATTTT. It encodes CASSLWTGLAGVWTDTQYF.

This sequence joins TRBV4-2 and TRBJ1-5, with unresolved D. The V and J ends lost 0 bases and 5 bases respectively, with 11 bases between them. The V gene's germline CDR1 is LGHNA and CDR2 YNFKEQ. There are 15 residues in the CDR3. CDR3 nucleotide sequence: TGTGCCAGCAGCCAAGATCTCGGGAGAGATCAGCCCCAGCATTTT. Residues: CASSQDLGRDQPQHF.

The CDR3 sequence: CAWSVLAGEGEQYF. The CDR3 DNA is TGTGCCTGGAGTGTACTGGCAGGGGAAGGCGAGCAGTACTTC. The chain has TRBV30 and TRBJ2-7, with D tentatively TRBD1 (6 bases). Germline lookup yields CDR1 GTSNPN and CDR2 SVGIG (reference sequence). The CDR3 sequence is 14 residues long. Trimming left V 0 bases short and J 6 bases short, with 15 bases between. Drawing the rest from reference TRBV30 and TRBJ2-7, the complete variable domain is SQTIHQWPATLVQPVGSPLSLECTVEGTSNPNLYWYRQAAGRGLQLLFYSVGIGQISSEVPQNLSASRPQDRQFILSSKKLLLSDSGFYLCAWSVLAGEGEQYFGPGTRLTVT.

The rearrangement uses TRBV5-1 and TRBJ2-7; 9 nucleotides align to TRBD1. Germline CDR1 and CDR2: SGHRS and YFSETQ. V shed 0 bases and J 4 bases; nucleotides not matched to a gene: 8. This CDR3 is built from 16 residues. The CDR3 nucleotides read TGCGCCAGCAGCTTGGGAGTAGTACAGGGGGCATACGAGCAGTACTTC. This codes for CASSLGVVQGAYEQYF.

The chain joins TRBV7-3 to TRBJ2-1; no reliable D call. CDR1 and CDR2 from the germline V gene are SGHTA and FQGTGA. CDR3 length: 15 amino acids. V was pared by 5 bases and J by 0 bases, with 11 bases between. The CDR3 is CASSRDWSSYNEQFF. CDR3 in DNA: TGTGCCAGCAGCCGCGACTGGAGCTCCTACAATGAGCAGTTCTTC.